This T cell receptor (beta chain) was found in a study of T cell therapy after organ transplantation. About the study: T cells were expanded 2 to 3 weeks with 30 CMV class I/II epitopes. Patients received a median of 1.92 x 10^8 CMV-specific T cells over 2 to 6 infusions. Up to 6 doses were given at 2-week intervals.

Time point given: 4-8 weeks after completion of therapy. Trimming took 1 base from V and 5 from J; bases not matched to a gene: 9. CDR3 length: 16 amino acids. From germline, CDR1 is MNHEY and CDR2 SVGAGI. About this clone itself: Its target is unknown.

Method: immunoSEQ multiplex PCR; TCRdb's copy keeps in-frame clones and lacks some. The sample shows approximately 20,000 clones, roughly four fifths of them seen only once. Study results and limitations: Nonresponder repertoires showed strong pretherapy expansions, barely changing post-therapy.

This TCR derives from a human patient who had received a solid organ transplant and had CMV disease. The graft donor may have given rise to some T cells. The genes are TRBV6-5 and TRBJ2-7; 9 bases are a match to TRBD2. The sample consisted of CD8+ T cells from blood, taken after autologous CMV-specific T cell therapy. CDR3 sequence (DNA): TGTGCCAGCAGTTACTTCCTAGCGGGACAGAGAGACGAGCAGTACTTC. Residues: CASSYFLAGQRDEQYF.